This record covers a single TCR beta chain. What it binds is unknown. This sample was taken from a study of B cell selection in AIRE deficiency. Overall study results and limits: Shared Treg sequences were biased toward short CDR3s with few non-templated nucleotide insertions. Healthy Tconv contained 36.6% of shared healthy Treg sequences; only TCRbeta sequenced.

Sorted regulatory T cells were CD4-positive, CD25-high and CD127-low or negative. Unrelated healthy donors provided the controls. Original data processing: Pooled Tregs gave some 60,000 patient and approximately 9.2x10^4 donor TCRbeta sequences. Sequenced by immunoSEQ multiplex PCR; TCRdb stores in-frame clones only, minus some. V and J calls and clone size are those listed in that table; D and trimming were worked out from the DNA. The table has tens of thousands of clones, about 90% seen once; the top ten hold about 1%. The CDR3 is 13 amino acids. Per germline, CDR1 MNHNY and CDR2 SVGAGI (reference sequence). The V and J ends lost 5 bases and 3 bases respectively, with 11 bases between them.

V usage is TRBV6-6 and J usage is TRBJ2-7; a weak D match, TRBD1 (5 bases). The TCR comes from a human donor in good health. The sequencing input was CD4+CD25+ Tregs sorted from PBMCs. Here the CDR3 reads CASSTGRIYEQYF. The CDR3 DNA reads as TGTGCCAGCAGTACAGGACGGATCTACGAGCAGTACTTC.